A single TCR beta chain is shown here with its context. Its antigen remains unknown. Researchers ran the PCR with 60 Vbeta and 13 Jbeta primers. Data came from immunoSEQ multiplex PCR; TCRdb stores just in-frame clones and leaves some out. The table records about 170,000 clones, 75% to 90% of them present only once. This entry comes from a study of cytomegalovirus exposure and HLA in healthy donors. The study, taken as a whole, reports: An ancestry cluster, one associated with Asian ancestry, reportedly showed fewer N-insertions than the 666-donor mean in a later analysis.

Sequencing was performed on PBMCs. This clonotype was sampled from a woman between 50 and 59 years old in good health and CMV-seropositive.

CDR3 loop: CASSAQTGDTEAFF. The CDR3 DNA reads TGCGCCAGCAGCGCCCAAACAGGGGACACTGAAGCTTTCTTT. This rearrangement joins TRBV5-1 to TRBJ1-1, with 7 bases matching TRBD1. J lost 3 bases, V lost 4 bases, and 6 bases had no gene match. Per the germline V gene, CDR1 is SGHRS and CDR2 is YFSETQ. The CDR3 is made up of 14 amino acids.